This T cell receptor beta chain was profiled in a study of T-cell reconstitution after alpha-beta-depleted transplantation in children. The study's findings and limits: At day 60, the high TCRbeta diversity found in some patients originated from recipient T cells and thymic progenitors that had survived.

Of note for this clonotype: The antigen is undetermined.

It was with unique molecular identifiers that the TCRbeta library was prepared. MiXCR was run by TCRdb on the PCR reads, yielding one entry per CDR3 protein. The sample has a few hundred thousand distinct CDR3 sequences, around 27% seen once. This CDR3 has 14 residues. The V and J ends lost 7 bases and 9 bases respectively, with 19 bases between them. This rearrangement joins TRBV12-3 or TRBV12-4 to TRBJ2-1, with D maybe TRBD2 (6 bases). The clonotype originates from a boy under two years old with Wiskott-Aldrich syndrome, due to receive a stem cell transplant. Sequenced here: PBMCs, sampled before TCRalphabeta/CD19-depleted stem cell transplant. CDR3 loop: CASNPGAMGGEQFF. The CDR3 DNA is TGTGCCAGCAACCCGGGAGCGATGGGTGGTGAGCAGTTCTTC.